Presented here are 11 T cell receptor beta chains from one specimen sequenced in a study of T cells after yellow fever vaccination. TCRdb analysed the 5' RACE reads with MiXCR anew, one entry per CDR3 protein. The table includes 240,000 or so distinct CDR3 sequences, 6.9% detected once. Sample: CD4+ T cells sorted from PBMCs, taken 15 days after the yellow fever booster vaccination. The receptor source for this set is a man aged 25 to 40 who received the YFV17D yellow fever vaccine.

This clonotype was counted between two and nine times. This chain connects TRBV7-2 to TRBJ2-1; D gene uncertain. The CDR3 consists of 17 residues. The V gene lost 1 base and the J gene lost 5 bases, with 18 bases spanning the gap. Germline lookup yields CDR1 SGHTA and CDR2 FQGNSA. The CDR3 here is CASSLVQLSVRDNEQFF. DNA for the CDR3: TGTGCCAGCAGCTTAGTTCAGTTGTCAGTACGGGACAATGAGCAGTTCTTC.

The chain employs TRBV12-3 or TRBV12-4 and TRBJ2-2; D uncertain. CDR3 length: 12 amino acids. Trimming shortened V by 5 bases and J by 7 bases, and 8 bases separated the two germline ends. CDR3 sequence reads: CASSGHRGELFF. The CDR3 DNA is TGTGCCAGCAGTGGCCATCGCGGGGAGCTGTTTTTT.

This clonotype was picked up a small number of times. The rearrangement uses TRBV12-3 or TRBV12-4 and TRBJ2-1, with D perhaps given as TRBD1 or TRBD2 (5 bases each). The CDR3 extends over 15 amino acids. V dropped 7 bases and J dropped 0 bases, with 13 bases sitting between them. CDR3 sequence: CASTDGTYSYNEQFF. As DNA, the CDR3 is TGTGCCAGCACCGACGGGACGTACTCCTACAATGAGCAGTTCTTC.

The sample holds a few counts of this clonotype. The CDR3 is CSASSVTNYGYTF. CDR3 DNA: TGCAGTGCTAGTTCTGTGACTAACTATGGCTACACCTTC. This chain connects TRBV20-1 to TRBJ1-2; D unresolved. This CDR3 region has 13 residues. Trimming took off 3 bases at V and 0 bases at J, with 8 bases between the two ends. The V gene's germline CDR1 is DFQATT and CDR2 SNEGSKA (reference sequence).

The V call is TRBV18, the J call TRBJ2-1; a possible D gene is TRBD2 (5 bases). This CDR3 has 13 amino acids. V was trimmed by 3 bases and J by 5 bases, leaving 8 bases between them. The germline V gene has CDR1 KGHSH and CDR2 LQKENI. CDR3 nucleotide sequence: TGTGCCAGCTCACCTGAACTAGACAATGAGCAGTTCTTC. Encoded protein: CASSPELDNEQFF.

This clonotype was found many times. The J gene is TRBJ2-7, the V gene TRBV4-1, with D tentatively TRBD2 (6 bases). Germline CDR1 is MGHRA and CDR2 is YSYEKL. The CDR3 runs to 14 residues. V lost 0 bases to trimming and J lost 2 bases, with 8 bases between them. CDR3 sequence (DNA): TGCGCCAGCAGCCAAGAAAGCGGGCCCTACGAGCAGTACTTC. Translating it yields CASSQESGPYEQYF.

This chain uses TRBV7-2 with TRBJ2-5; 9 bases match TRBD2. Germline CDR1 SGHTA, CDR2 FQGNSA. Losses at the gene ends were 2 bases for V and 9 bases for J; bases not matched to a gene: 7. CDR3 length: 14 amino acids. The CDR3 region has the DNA TGTGCCAGCAGCTTATTTAGCGGGAGCGGAGCCCAGTACTTC. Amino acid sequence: CASSLFSGSGAQYF.

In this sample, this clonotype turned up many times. The CDR3 loop is CASRNGQSSKNTEAFF. CDR3 sequence (DNA): TGCGCCAGCAGAAATGGACAGTCGAGCAAGAACACTGAAGCTTTCTTT. This rearrangement joins TRBV5-1 to TRBJ1-1, with a weak D call TRBD1 (6 bases). This CDR3 region has 16 residues. The germline V and J ends were trimmed by 5 bases and 1 base, with 18 bases remaining between them. Per germline, CDR1 SGHRS and CDR2 YFSETQ.

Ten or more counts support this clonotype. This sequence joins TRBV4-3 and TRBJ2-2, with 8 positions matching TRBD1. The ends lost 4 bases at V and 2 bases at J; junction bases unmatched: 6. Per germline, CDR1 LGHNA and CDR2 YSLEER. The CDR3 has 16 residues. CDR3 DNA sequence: TGCGCCAGCAGCCCGCGGACAGGGACCAACACCGGGGAGCTGTTTTTT. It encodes CASSPRTGTNTGELFF.

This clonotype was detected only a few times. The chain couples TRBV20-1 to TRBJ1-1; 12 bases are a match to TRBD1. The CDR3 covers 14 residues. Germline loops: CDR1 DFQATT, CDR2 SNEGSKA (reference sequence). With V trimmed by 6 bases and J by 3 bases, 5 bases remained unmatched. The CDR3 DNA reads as TGCAGTGCGAGGGACAGGGGGCCGGACACTGAAGCTTTCTTT. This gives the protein CSARDRGPDTEAFF.

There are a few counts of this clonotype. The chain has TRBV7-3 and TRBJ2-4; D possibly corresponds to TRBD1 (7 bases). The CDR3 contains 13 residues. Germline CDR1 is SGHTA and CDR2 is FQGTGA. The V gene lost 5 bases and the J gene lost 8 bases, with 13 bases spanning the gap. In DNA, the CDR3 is TGTGCCAGCAGCCGCGACAGGGAGGACATTCAGTACTTC. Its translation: CASSRDREDIQYF.